Listed here are 16 T cell receptor beta chains from one sample, sequenced in a study of T cell changes during pregnancy in multiple sclerosis (dated by TCRdb to about 2019). Library preparation employed the immunoSEQ multiplex PCR assay. TCRdb re-hosts the immuneACCESS table, in-frame sequences only. Its copies lack some clones; in the studies checked, an unresolved V gene accounts for under half of them, and the cause for the rest is not known. The sample data list about 70,000 clones, and roughly nine tenths of these were observed just once. The ten largest make up almost 1.5% of the sample. The specimen comprised peripheral blood, sampled after pregnancy. The receptors stem from a female donor with multiple sclerosis, enrolled in a pregnancy study.

CDR3 sequence: CASSYDPGLYGYTF. The CDR3 coding sequence is TGTGCCAGCAGTTACGATCCAGGGCTCTATGGCTACACCTTC. This chain joins TRBV6-5 and TRBJ1-2, with a tentative D call TRBD1 (5 bases). V was shortened by 2 bases and J by 4 bases, with 11 bases between the two germline ends. This CDR3 contains 14 residues. CDR1 is MNHEY, CDR2 SVGAGI, per germline.

The CDR3 reads CASSQTTSGRAGEQYF. CDR3 bases: TGTGCCAGCAGCCAGACCACTAGCGGGAGGGCTGGCGAGCAGTACTTC. The chain carries TRBV14 and TRBJ2-7, with 13 positions matching TRBD2. CDR1 and CDR2 (germline): SGHDN, FVKESK. V was clipped by 3 bases and J by 6 bases; unmatched bases: 8. The CDR3 spans 16 residues.

The chain couples TRBV6-6 to TRBJ1-1; TRBD1 agrees at 7 bases. CDR1 is MNHNY, CDR2 SVGAGI, per germline (reference sequence). The CDR3 length is 15 residues. The J segment lost 4 bases and the V segment lost 4 bases, leaving 9 bases of the junction unmatched. This CDR3 is CASSFTGVTSTEAFF. The CDR3 region has the DNA TGTGCCAGCAGTTTCACAGGGGTAACCAGCACTGAAGCTTTCTTT.

V usage is TRBV5-1 and J usage is TRBJ2-3; a weak D match, TRBD2 (6 bases). The CDR3 consists of 15 residues. The V end lost 5 bases, the J end lost 0 bases, and 13 bases lay between the germline ends. The germline V gene encodes CDR1 SGHRS and CDR2 YFSETQ. The CDR3 DNA sequence: TGCGCCAGCAGGGTGGAGGGAGCTAGCACAGATACGCAGTATTTT. Its translation: CASRVEGASTDTQYF.

The table lists this clone with a few counts. This chain connects TRBV29-1 to TRBJ1-1; 7 bases map to TRBD1. V gave up 4 bases and J gave up 0 bases; unmatched junction bases: 8. CDR1 and CDR2 (germline): SQVTM, ANQGSEA. The CDR3 contains 15 residues. In DNA, the CDR3 is TGCAGCGTTGGGTGGGACAGCCTTATGAACACTGAAGCTTTCTTT. Encoded protein: CSVGWDSLMNTEAFF.

The chain joins TRBV10-2 to TRBJ2-7; 9 bases line up with TRBD2. The junction had 12 bases not matched to a gene; V was cut back by 6 bases and J by 9 bases. The CDR3 sequence is 14 residues long. Per the germline V gene, CDR1 is WSHSY and CDR2 is SAAADI. As DNA, the CDR3 is TGCGCCAGCAGAGAACCGGGACTAGCATTAGTGCAGTACTTC. This sequence encodes CASREPGLALVQYF.

The genes are TRBV10-1 and TRBJ2-7, with D perhaps matching TRBD1 (6 bases). V was cut by 2 bases and J by 1 base, with 12 bases left in between. Germline CDR1 WNHNN, CDR2 SYGVQD (reference sequence). CDR3 length: 15 residues. The CDR3 nucleotides are TGCGCCAGCAGTGAGGGTAGTCAGGGGTCCTACGAGCAGTACTTC. It translates to CASSEGSQGSYEQYF.

The chain uses TRBV6-1 and TRBJ1-5, with D tentatively TRBD1 (5 bases). This CDR3 has 15 residues. Between the trimmed V and J ends, which lost 8 bases and 1 base, there was a span of 15 bases. Germline assignment: CDR1 MNHNS and CDR2 SASEGT. The chain's CDR3 is CASFPARQSNQPQHF. The CDR3 nucleotides read TGTGCCAGCTTTCCGGCCCGACAGAGCAATCAGCCCCAGCATTTT.

J is TRBJ2-3 and V is TRBV6-1; 11 nucleotides line up with TRBD2. Germline V lookup: CDR1 MNHNS, CDR2 SASEGT. The CDR3 has 15 amino acids. V was pared by 6 bases and J by 3 bases, with 5 bases of the junction left unmatched. The CDR3 bases are TGTGCCAGCAGCGGGGCTAGCGGGGGGACAGATACGCAGTATTTT. Residues: CASSGASGGTDTQYF.

The genes are TRBV28 and TRBJ1-1, with 7 positions matching TRBD1. Germline V CDR1 and CDR2: MDHEN, SYDVKM. The trim removed 7 bases at V and 4 bases at J, leaving 6 bases unmatched. The CDR3 has 13 amino acids. The CDR3 is CASTPQGSTEAFF. In DNA form, the CDR3 reads TGTGCCAGCACCCCACAGGGGAGCACTGAAGCTTTCTTT.

J is TRBJ2-1 and V is TRBV5-8; 9 bases fit TRBD1. Losses at the gene ends were 4 bases for V and 5 bases for J; bases not matched to a gene: 13. The CDR3 extends over 17 amino acids. Germline CDR1 and CDR2: SGHTS and YDEGEE. CDR3 DNA: TGTGCCAGCAGCCCGATGTCCGGGACAGGGATGAACAATGAGCAGTTCTTC. Protein product: CASSPMSGTGMNNEQFF.

This chain joins TRBV18 and TRBJ2-5, with D possibly matching TRBD1 (5 bases). Trimming cost V 2 bases and J 5 bases, with 15 bases left between them. Looked up from germline, CDR1 is KGHSH and CDR2 is LQKENI. This CDR3 has 15 amino acids. The CDR3 region is CASSPTGGPGETQYF. Here the CDR3 DNA reads TGTGCCAGCTCACCAACAGGTGGCCCTGGGGAGACCCAGTACTTC.

The chain links TRBV7-2 to TRBJ2-7; tentative D call: TRBD2 (5 bases). V lost 5 bases and J 6 bases, leaving 14 bases between the germline ends. Germline V gives CDR1 SGHTA, CDR2 FQGNSA. This CDR3 has 13 amino acids. CDR3: CASSPRWEREQYF. In DNA, the CDR3 is TGTGCCAGCAGCCCACGTTGGGAGCGCGAGCAGTACTTC.

The chain is built from TRBV5-1 and TRBJ2-7, with 10 bases fitting TRBD1. Germline trimming cut 2 bases from V and 2 bases from J; bases unmatched to any gene: 1. This CDR3 spans 14 amino acids. Germline loops: CDR1 SGHRS, CDR2 YFSETQ. CDR3 sequence reads: CASSLGTGAYEQYF. Written as DNA, the CDR3 is TGCGCCAGCAGCTTAGGGACAGGGGCCTACGAGCAGTACTTC.

The rearrangement joins TRBV4-2 to TRBJ2-3; D not resolved. This CDR3 spans 14 amino acids. The germline gives CDR1 LGHNA, CDR2 YNFKEQ. Trimming left V 4 bases short and J 3 bases short, with 11 bases between. The CDR3 coding sequence is TGTGCCAGCAGCCTAAATAGAAAAACAGATACGCAGTATTTT. It encodes CASSLNRKTDTQYF.

In the case of this clone: The same CDR3 is also encoded by other DNA sequences in this sample. The V call is TRBV2, the J call TRBJ2-7, with 10 bases matching TRBD1. This CDR3 spans 13 amino acids. J was trimmed by 3 bases and V by 4 bases; bases with no gene match: 0. Looked up from germline, CDR1 is SNHLY and CDR2 is FYNNEI. CDR3 loop: CASSGDRGYEQYF. The CDR3 coding sequence is TGTGCCAGCAGTGGGGACAGGGGCTACGAGCAGTACTTC.